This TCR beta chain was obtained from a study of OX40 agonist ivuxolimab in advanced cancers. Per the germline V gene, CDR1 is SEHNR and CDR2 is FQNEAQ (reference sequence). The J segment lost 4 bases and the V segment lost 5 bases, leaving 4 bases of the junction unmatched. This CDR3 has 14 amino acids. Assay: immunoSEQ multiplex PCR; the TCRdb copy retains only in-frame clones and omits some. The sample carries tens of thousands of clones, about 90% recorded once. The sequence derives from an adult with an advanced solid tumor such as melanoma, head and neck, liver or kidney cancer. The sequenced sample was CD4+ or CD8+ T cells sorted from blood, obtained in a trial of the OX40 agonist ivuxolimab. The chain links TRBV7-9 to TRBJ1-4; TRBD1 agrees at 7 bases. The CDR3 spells CASSRDSFNEKLFF. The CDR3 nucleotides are TGTGCCAGCAGCCGGGACAGTTTTAATGAAAAACTGTTTTTT.